This entry describes one TCR beta chain. Antigen specificity is unknown. These data come from a study of identifying expanded T cells in peripheral blood. The method was immunoSEQ multiplex PCR; TCRdb's version includes in-frame clones alone and lacks a portion of them. The sample includes approximately 85,000 clones, approximately 90% seen only once; the top ten take about 20%. Findings of the study overall: Variance in clone template counts between roughly 2-week samples significantly increased with total template count across all healthy donors.

Sequencing was carried out using blood. The source is a person between 18 and 70 years old in good health.

The CDR3 here is CASSQDSQGSGEQFF. In DNA form, the CDR3 reads TGCGCCAGCAGCCAAGACTCGCAGGGTAGTGGTGAGCAGTTCTTC. V usage is TRBV4-3 and J usage is TRBJ2-1, with D perhaps matching TRBD1 (5 bases). V was cut by 0 bases and J by 9 bases, with 15 bases left in between. The CDR3 totals 15 residues. Germline CDR1 and CDR2: LGHNA and YSLEER.